This T cell receptor beta chain was found in a study of cytomegalovirus exposure and HLA in healthy donors. Per germline, CDR1 LNHDA and CDR2 SQIVND (reference sequence). Trimming stripped 5 bases from V and 10 bases from J, with 17 bases between. The CDR3 has 13 residues. Broader study findings: Cytomegalovirus status was reportedly diagnosed by the classifier with high sensitivity and specificity.

A remark on this clone: Its antigen is as yet unknown.

The PCR contained 60 Vbeta and 13 Jbeta primers. The assay was immunoSEQ multiplex PCR, and TCRdb's table has in-frame clones only and misses some. The sample has approximately 170,000 clones, 60% to 85% seen once. Source material: PBMCs. The chain joins TRBV19 to TRBJ1-1; D ambiguous. The clonotype comes from a male donor in good health and CMV-seropositive. The CDR3 sequence: CASSVGGQAGAFF. DNA for the CDR3: TGTGCCAGTAGTGTAGGAGGGCAGGCGGGAGCTTTCTTT.